A selection of T cell receptor beta chains follows, all from one sample in a study of cytomegalovirus exposure and HLA in healthy donors. Clones were read by immunoSEQ multiplex PCR, and TCRdb kept only the in-frame ones, dropping some. This repertoire shows about 130,000 clones, approximately 80% found once; its top ten account for 1.5%. What was sequenced was PBMCs. All receptors come from a female donor in good health and CMV-seronegative. Both conserved end residues are part of each CDR3. A D gene is named only where the DNA matches it firmly. Clone size is stated in some rows and not others, as once, few, many or a class when expanded.

TRBJ2-1 | TRBD2 | - | TRBV10-3 | TGTGCCATCAGTGCTAGCGGAATAGACAATGAGCAGTTCTTC | CAISASGIDNEQFF
TRBJ2-7 | TRBD1 | - | TRBV7-2 | TGTGCCAGCAGCTCTGGACAGGGTAGGCAGTACTTC | CASSSGQGRQYF
TRBJ1-1 | - | few | TRBV28 | TGTGCCAGCACCATCCGGGACACCACTGAAGCTTTCTTT | CASTIRDTTEAFF
TRBJ1-1 | TRBD1 | few | TRBV7-8 | TGTGCCAGCAGACCACCGGGGACAGGGACTGCTGAAGCTTTCTTT | CASRPPGTGTAEAFF
TRBJ2-5 | - | - | TRBV11-2 | TGTGCCAGCAGCTTAGATGCCTATTTTGAGACCCAGTACTTC | CASSLDAYFETQYF
TRBJ2-7 | - | - | TRBV6-5 | TGTGCCAGCAGTTCCCTATGGACAGAGAGCTCCTACGAGCAGTACTTC | CASSSLWTESSYEQYF
TRBJ2-1 | TRBD2 | - | TRBV29-1 | TGCAGCGTTGAAGATCCCCTCCTGACTAGCGGGGGGCCCGATAAGCAGTTCTTC | CSVEDPLLTSGGPDKQFF
TRBJ1-6 | - | - | TRBV6-5 | TGTGCCAGCAGCTGGGGAGGGCATAATTCACCCCTCCACTTT | CASSWGGHNSPLHF
TRBJ1-1 | - | - | TRBV5-6 | TGTGCCAGCAGCTTTAGGGGAACTGAAGCTTTCTTT | CASSFRGTEAFF
TRBJ2-5 | - | - | TRBV5-6 | TGTGCCAGCAGCCTACGACAGCTCGGTGGTGAGACCCAGTACTTC | CASSLRQLGGETQYF
TRBJ1-5 | TRBD1 | - | TRBV6-6 | TGTGCCAGCAGAAGACAGGGAACCAATCAGCCCCAGCATTTT | CASRRQGTNQPQHF
TRBJ1-1 | - | - | TRBV28 | TGTGCCAGCAGTTTCACCAGAGGAACTGAAGCTTTCTTT | CASSFTRGTEAFF
TRBJ2-7 | TRBD2 | - | TRBV5-1 | TGCGCCAGCAGCTTGGACCACATTGGCGGGAGGAACTACGAGCAGTACTTC | CASSLDHIGGRNYEQYF
TRBJ2-3 | TRBD2 | - | TRBV9 | TGTGCCAGCAGCGTAGCTAGCGGGGGCGCAGATACGCAGTATTTT | CASSVASGGADTQYF
TRBJ2-3 | - | - | TRBV28 | TGTGCCAGCAGTTTCTTGGTTCGGGTTTCGGATACGCAGTATTTT | CASSFLVRVSDTQYF
TRBJ2-3 | - | - | TRBV7-2 | TGTGCCAGCAGCTTAATCGGGTGGAGCGGCACAGATACGCAGTATTTT | CASSLIGWSGTDTQYF
TRBJ1-1 | - | - | TRBV15 | TGTGCCACCAGCAGGCCCGGGTCGAACACTGAAGCTTTCTTT | CATSRPGSNTEAFF
TRBJ2-1 | TRBD2 | few | TRBV9 | TGTGCCAGCAGCGCCCCTCCGGGACTAGCAAATGAGCAGTTCTTC | CASSAPPGLANEQFF
TRBJ2-3 | - | - | TRBV7-2 | TGTGCCAGCAGCTTAGAGGGGTGGAGCACAGATACGCAGTATTTT | CASSLEGWSTDTQYF
TRBJ1-2 | TRBD1 | - | TRBV4-3 | TGCGCCAGCAGCCAATACTCCCGGACAGGGTTTTTTTGGGGCTACACCTTC | CASSQYSRTGFFWGYTF
TRBJ2-3 | - | - | TRBV5-1 | TGCGCCAGCTGCAGCGAAGTCACAGATACGCAGTATTTT | CASCSEVTDTQYF
TRBJ1-2 | TRBD1 | - | TRBV4-3 | TGCGCCAGCAGCCAAGATCCACGACAGGGGGAGGGCTACACCTTC | CASSQDPRQGEGYTF
TRBJ1-4 | - | - | TRBV28 | TGTGCCAGCAGTTTAACCGGAGCAACTAATGAAAAACTGTTTTTT | CASSLTGATNEKLFF
TRBJ2-3 | - | once | TRBV7-9 | TGTGCCAGCAGCTTAGTACAGGGCACAGATACGCAGTATTTT | CASSLVQGTDTQYF
TRBJ2-5 | - | - | TRBV7-9 | TGTGCCAGCAGCTTAGTACAGGGTAGGGAGACCCAGTACTTC | CASSLVQGRETQYF
TRBJ2-7 | TRBD2 | - | TRBV6-4 | TGTGCCAGCAGTGACTCGCCTAGCGGGTACTCCTACGAGCAGTACTTC | CASSDSPSGYSYEQYF
TRBJ2-1 | - | - | TRBV2 | TGTGCCAGCAGTGATGCGGCCCCGAGCTCCTACAATGAGCAGTTCTTC | CASSDAAPSSYNEQFF
TRBJ1-3 | - | - | TRBV16 | TGTGCCAGCAGCCAACTCCAGGGAACTGGAAACACCATATATTTT | CASSQLQGTGNTIYF
TRBJ1-1 | - | - | TRBV7-2 | TGTGCCAGCAGCGGCCACAGGGTACGGTACACTGAAGCTTTCTTT | CASSGHRVRYTEAFF
TRBJ2-3 | TRBD2 | - | TRBV27 | TGTGCCAGCATGCATGGGCTAGCGGGGAGAGGGGATACGCAGTATTTT | CASMHGLAGRGDTQYF
TRBJ2-4 | TRBD1 | - | TRBV19 | TGTGCCAGTAGAGGACAGGGGGCAAAGAACATTCAGTACTTC | CASRGQGAKNIQYF
TRBJ1-5 | - | - | TRBV4-1 | TGCGCCAGCAGCCTGGTACAGAGCAATCAGCCCCAGCATTTT | CASSLVQSNQPQHF
TRBJ2-7 | TRBD2 | once | TRBV6-1 | TGTGCCAGCAGGACCGGGACTAGCGACTCCTACGAGCAGTACTTC | CASRTGTSDSYEQYF
TRBJ1-1 | - | - | TRBV11-2 | TGTGCCAGCAGCTTAGGGGGAGAAGGAACTGAAGCTTTCTTT | CASSLGGEGTEAFF
TRBJ2-7 | TRBD1 | - | TRBV28 | TGTGCCAGCAGTCGCTCCGGGACAGCGCGGGAGCAGTACTTC | CASSRSGTAREQYF
TRBJ2-5 | TRBD2 | - | TRBV6-5 | TGTGCCAGCAGTAAGGGACTAGCAGACGTGACCCAGTACTTC | CASSKGLADVTQYF
TRBJ1-6 | TRBD1 | - | TRBV5-1 | TGCGCCAGCAGCTTGGGGACAGGGGCTGATTCACCCCTCCACTTT | CASSLGTGADSPLHF
TRBJ1-6 | - | - | TRBV6-5 | TGTGCCAGCAGGTCCGGACAGACGACTAATTCACCCCTCCACTTT | CASRSGQTTNSPLHF
TRBJ2-2 | TRBD2 | - | TRBV5-1 | TGCGCCAGCAGCCTCATAGCGGGAGGCTTCCGCACCGGGGAGCTGTTTTTT | CASSLIAGGFRTGELFF
TRBJ1-2 | TRBD1 | - | TRBV4-3 | TGCGCCAGCAGCCCCGGGGACAGGGGAATTATCTATGGCTACACCTTC | CASSPGDRGIIYGYTF
TRBJ1-5 | - | - | TRBV4-1 | TGCGCCAGCAGCCAATTTCAGGGGTTGGGGCCCCAGCATTTT | CASSQFQGLGPQHF
TRBJ2-1 | TRBD2 | - | TRBV7-3 | TGTGCCAGCAGCCACGGGACTAGCGGACACAATGAGCAGTTCTTC | CASSHGTSGHNEQFF
TRBJ1-1 | - | - | TRBV6-1 | TGTGCCAGCAGTGAATTCACAGGGAGCGCTGAAGCTTTCTTT | CASSEFTGSAEAFF
TRBJ1-5 | - | - | TRBV5-6 | TGTGCCAGCAGCTTGGGAAGCAGGCCCAATCAGCCCCAGCATTTT | CASSLGSRPNQPQHF
TRBJ2-3 | - | - | TRBV5-1 | TGCGCCAGCAGTCAGGGGGGATTAGGGCCTGTCACAGATACGCAGTATTTT | CASSQGGLGPVTDTQYF
TRBJ2-6 | TRBD1 | - | TRBV4-3 | TGCGCCAGCAGCCAAGGACTAAGGCAGGGGGCAGGAGGGGCCAACGTCCTGACTTTC | CASSQGLRQGAGGANVLTF
TRBJ1-1 | TRBD1 | once | TRBV7-2 | TGTGCCAGCAGCGGACAGGGAGGGGGCACTGAAGCTTTCTTT | CASSGQGGGTEAFF
TRBJ2-7 | TRBD2 | - | TRBV18 | TGTGCCAGCTCACGCCCAATAGCGGGAGGGAACTCCTACGAGCAGTACTTC | CASSRPIAGGNSYEQYF
TRBJ1-2 | - | - | TRBV19 | TGTGCCAGTAGCCGACCGGGGGGGATCACTATTCGGGGCTACACCTTC | CASSRPGGITIRGYTF
TRBJ2-7 | TRBD1 | - | TRBV7-2 | TGTGCCAGCAGCTTAGCGACAGGGGGAGGGCCCCACGAGCAGTACTTC | CASSLATGGGPHEQYF
TRBJ2-3 | - | - | TRBV7-6 | TGTGCCAGCAGCTTATGGGGAGTCACAGATACGCAGTATTTT | CASSLWGVTDTQYF
TRBJ2-1 | - | - | TRBV10-3 | TGTGCCATCAGTGAGTCGTGGGCGGGAAGCGACAATGAGCAGTTCTTC | CAISESWAGSDNEQFF
TRBJ2-6 | - | few | TRBV4-2 | TGTGCCAGCAGCCAAGATCGGGGATCTGGGGCCAACGTCCTGACTTTC | CASSQDRGSGANVLTF
TRBJ2-7 | TRBD2 | - | TRBV28 | TGTGCCAGCAGCCCCGGGACTAGTAAGGACGAGCAGTACTTC | CASSPGTSKDEQYF
TRBJ1-5 | - | - | TRBV7-2 | TGTGCCAGCAGCCCGAACGCGAGAGGGAACAATCAGCCCCAGCATTTT | CASSPNARGNNQPQHF
TRBJ2-7 | TRBD1 | - | TRBV7-2 | TGTGCCAGCAGCTTAGTCCTGGGACAGGGAAGCGAGCAGTACTTC | CASSLVLGQGSEQYF
TRBJ1-2 | - | - | TRBV10-3 | TGTGCCATCAGTACGACTGAGAGCTATGGCTACACCTTC | CAISTTESYGYTF
TRBJ2-7 | - | - | TRBV7-9 | TGTGCCAGCAGCTATATCGGGAGTTCCAACGAGCAGTACTTC | CASSYIGSSNEQYF
TRBJ2-3 | TRBD1 | - | TRBV7-3 | TGTGCCAGCAGCAGGGACAGGGCGGGAGATACGCAGTATTTT | CASSRDRAGDTQYF
TRBJ2-4 | - | - | TRBV20-1 | TGCAGTGCTACACTTTCGTACATTCAGTACTTC | CSATLSYIQYF